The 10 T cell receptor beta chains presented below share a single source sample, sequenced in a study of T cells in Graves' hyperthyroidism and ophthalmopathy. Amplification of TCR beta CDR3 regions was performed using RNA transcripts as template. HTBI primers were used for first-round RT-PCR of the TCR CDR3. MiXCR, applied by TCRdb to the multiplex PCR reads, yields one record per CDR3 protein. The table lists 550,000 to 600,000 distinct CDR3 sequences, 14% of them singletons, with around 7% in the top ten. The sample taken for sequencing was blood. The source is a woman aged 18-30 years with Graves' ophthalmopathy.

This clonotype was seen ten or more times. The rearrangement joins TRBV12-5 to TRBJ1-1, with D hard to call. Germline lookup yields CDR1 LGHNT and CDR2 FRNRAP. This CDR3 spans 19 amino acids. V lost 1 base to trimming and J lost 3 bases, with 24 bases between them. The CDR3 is CASGLEKSLTGNYDTEAFF. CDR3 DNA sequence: TGTGCTAGTGGTTTGGAAAAATCACTGACCGGTAACTACGACACTGAAGCTTTCTTT.

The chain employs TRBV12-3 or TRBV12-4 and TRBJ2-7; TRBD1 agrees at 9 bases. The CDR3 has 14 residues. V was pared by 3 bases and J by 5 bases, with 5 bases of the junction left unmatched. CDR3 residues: CASSFGQGPHEQYF. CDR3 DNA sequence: TGTGCCAGCAGTTTCGGACAGGGGCCTCACGAGCAGTACTTC.

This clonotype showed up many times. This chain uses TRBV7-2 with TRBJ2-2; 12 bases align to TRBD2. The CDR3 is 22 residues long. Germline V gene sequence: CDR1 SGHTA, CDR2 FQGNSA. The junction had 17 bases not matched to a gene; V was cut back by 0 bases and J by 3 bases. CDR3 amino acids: CASSLAIIPQTSGRWDTGELFF. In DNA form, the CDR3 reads TGTGCCAGCAGCTTAGCCATAATACCTCAGACTAGCGGGAGATGGGACACCGGGGAGCTGTTTTTT.

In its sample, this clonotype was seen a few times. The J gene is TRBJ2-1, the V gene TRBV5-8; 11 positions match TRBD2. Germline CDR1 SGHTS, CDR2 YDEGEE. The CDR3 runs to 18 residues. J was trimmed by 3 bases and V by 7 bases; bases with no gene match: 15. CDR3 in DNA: TGTGCCAGCTCATATTACGGGGGACTAGCGGAACACTACAATGAGCAGTTCTTC. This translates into CASSYYGGLAEHYNEQFF.

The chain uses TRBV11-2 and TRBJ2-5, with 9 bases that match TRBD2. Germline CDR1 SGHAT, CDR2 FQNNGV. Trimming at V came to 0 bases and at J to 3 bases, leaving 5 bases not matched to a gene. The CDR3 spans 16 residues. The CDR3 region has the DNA TGTGCCAGCAGCTTAGACCAGACTAGCGGAGAAGAGACCCAGTACTTC. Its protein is CASSLDQTSGEETQYF.

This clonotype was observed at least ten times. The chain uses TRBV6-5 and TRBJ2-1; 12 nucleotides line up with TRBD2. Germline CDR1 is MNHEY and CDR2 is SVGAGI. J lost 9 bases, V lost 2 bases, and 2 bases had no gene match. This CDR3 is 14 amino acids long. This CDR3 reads CASSYRLAGAEQFF. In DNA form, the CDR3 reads TGTGCCAGCAGTTACCGACTAGCGGGAGCTGAGCAGTTCTTC.

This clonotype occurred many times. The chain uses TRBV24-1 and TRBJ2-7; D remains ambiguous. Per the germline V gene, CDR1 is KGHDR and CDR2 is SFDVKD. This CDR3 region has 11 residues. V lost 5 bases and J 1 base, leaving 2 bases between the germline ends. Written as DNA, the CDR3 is TGTGCCACCAGTGCGTCCTACGAGCAGTACTTC. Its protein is CATSASYEQYF.

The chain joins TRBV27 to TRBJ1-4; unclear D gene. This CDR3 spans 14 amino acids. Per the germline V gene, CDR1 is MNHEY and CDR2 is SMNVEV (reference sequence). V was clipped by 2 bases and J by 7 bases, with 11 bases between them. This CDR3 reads CASSLRGFGEKLFF. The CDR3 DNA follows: TGTGCCAGCAGTTTACGGGGTTTCGGTGAAAAACTGTTTTTT.

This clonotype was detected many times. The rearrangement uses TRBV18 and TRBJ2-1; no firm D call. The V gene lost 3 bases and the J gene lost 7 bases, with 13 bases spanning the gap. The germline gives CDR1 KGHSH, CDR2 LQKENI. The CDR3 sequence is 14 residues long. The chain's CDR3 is CASSPAGHGNEQFF. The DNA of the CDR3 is TGTGCCAGCTCACCCGCTGGGCACGGGAATGAGCAGTTCTTC.

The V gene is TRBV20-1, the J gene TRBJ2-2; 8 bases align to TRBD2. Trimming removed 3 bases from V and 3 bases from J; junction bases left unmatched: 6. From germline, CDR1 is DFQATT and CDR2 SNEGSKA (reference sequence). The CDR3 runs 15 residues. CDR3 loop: CSASGSGTYTGELFF. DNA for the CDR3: TGCAGTGCTAGCGGTAGCGGGACTTACACCGGGGAGCTGTTTTTT.